These 5 T cell receptor beta chains originate from one sample sequenced in a study of T cell responses to AZD1222 COVID-19 vaccine. Libraries were prepared by immunoSEQ multiplex PCR; TCRdb keeps only in-frame clonotypes and omits some of them. The sample lists some 130,000 clones, 85% to 95% seen once, with around 6.5% in the top ten. The sample consisted of peripheral blood, taken 28 days after the second AZD1222 dose. The receptors were sampled from an adult who received the AZD1222 COVID-19 vaccine.

The chain recombines TRBV11-3 with TRBJ2-2; a possible D gene is TRBD1 (5 bases). The ends were cut back, 3 bases at V and 8 bases at J, with 13 bases in the middle. The CDR3 covers 14 residues. Germline assignment: CDR1 SGHNT and CDR2 YENEEA. CDR3 region: CASSLESGRGELFF. CDR3 DNA sequence: TGTGCCAGCAGCTTGGAATCAGGGCGGGGGGAGCTGTTTTTT.

This clone occurred once. The chain joins TRBV25-1 to TRBJ1-3; 9 bases line up with TRBD1. J was trimmed by 0 bases and V by 1 base; bases with no gene match: 7. The CDR3 loop spans 18 amino acids. Per the germline V gene, CDR1 is MGHDK and CDR2 is SYGVNS. The CDR3 coding sequence is TGTGCCAGCAGTGAATCCCCGGGACAGGGAACCTCTGGAAACACCATATATTTT. Its translation: CASSESPGQGTSGNTIYF.

The chain couples TRBV3-1 (or the pseudogene TRBV3-2) to TRBJ1-2; 11 positions agree with TRBD1. Germline V gives CDR1 LGHDT, CDR2 YNNKEL (reference sequence). This CDR3 spans 15 amino acids. Trimming at V came to 4 bases and at J to 3 bases, leaving 4 bases not matched to a gene. The CDR3 spells CASSLGDRGDYGYTF. Written as DNA, the CDR3 is TGTGCCAGCAGCCTCGGGGACAGGGGGGACTATGGCTACACCTTC.

This chain uses TRBV7-9 with TRBJ1-3; TRBD1 is a possible D gene (5 bases). Trimming removed 3 bases at V and 8 bases at J, with 5 bases between. The germline V gene has CDR1 SEHNR and CDR2 FQNEAQ (reference sequence). The length of the CDR3 is 11 residues. The CDR3 sequence is CASSLGDTIYF. DNA of the CDR3: TGTGCCAGCAGCTTGGGGGACACCATATATTTT.

The rearrangement links TRBV3-1 (or the pseudogene TRBV3-2) to TRBJ2-5; D is undetermined. Per germline, CDR1 LGHDT and CDR2 YNNKEL (reference sequence). The CDR3 covers 14 residues. V was clipped by 3 bases and J by 3 bases, with 11 bases between them. CDR3 nucleotide sequence: TGTGCCAGCAGCCACCCAGGTAGGGAAGAGACCCAGTACTTC. Residues: CASSHPGREETQYF.